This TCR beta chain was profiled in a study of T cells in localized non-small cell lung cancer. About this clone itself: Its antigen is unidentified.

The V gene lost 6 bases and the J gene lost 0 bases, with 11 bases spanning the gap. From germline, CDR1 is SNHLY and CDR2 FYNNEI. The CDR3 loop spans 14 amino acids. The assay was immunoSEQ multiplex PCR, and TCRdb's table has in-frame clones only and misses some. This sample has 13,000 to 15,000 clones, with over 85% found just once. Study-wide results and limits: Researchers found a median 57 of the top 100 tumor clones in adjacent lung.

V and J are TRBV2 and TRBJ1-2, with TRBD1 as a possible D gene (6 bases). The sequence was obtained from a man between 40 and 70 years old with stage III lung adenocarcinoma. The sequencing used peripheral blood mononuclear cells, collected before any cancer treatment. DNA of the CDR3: TGTGCCAGCAGCCGACAGGACCCTAACTATGGCTACACCTTC. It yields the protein CASSRQDPNYGYTF.